The source of this T cell receptor (beta chain) is a study of T cells after yellow fever vaccination. Unmatched junction bases numbered 9, after V lost 0 bases and J lost 5 bases. The germline CDR1 and CDR2 sequences are MNHEY and SVGEGT. This CDR3 is built from 17 residues. One entry per CDR3 protein results from TCRdb running MiXCR on the 5' RACE reads. The table records 250,000 to 300,000 distinct CDR3 sequences, about 5.2% of them present only once. Sequenced material: CD4+ T cells sorted from PBMCs, taken on the day of the yellow fever booster vaccination. The rearrangement uses TRBV6-2 or TRBV6-3 and TRBJ2-3; 9 nucleotides line up with TRBD2. This TCR was sampled from a man aged 18 to 35 who received the YFV17D yellow fever vaccine. CDR3 protein: CASSYSMLAGERDTQYF. CDR3 in DNA: TGTGCCAGCAGTTACTCGATGTTAGCGGGGGAGAGAGATACGCAGTATTTT.